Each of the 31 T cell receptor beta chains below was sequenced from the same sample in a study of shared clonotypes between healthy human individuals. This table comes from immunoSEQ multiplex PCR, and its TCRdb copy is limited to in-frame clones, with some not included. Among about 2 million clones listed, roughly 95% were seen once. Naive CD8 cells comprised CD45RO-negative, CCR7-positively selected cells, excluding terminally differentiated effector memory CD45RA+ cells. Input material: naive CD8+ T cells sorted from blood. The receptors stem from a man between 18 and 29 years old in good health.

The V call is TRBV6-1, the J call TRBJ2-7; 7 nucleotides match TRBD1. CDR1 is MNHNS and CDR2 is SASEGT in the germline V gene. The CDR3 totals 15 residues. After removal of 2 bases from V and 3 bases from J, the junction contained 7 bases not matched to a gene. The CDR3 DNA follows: TGTGCCAGCAGTGAACGACAGGGAAGGGACTACGAGCAGTACTTC. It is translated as CASSERQGRDYEQYF.

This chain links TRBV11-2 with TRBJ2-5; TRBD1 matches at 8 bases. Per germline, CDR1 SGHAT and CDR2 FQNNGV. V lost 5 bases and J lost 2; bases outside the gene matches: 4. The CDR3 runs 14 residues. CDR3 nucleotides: TGTGCCAGCAGCGATGGACAGGGTCAAGAGACCCAGTACTTC. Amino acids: CASSDGQGQETQYF.

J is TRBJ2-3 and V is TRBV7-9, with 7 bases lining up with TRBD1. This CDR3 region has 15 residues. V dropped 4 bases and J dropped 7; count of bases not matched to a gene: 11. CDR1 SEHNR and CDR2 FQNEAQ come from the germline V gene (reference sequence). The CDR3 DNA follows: TGTGCCAGCAGCTCGCCGGGACAGCAAATTTATACGCAGTATTTT. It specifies CASSSPGQQIYTQYF.

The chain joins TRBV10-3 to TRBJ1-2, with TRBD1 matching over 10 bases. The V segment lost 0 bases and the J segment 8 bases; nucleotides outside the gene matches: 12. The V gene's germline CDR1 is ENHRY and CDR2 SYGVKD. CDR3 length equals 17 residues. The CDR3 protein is CAISESGQGSSQTGYTF. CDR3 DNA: TGTGCCATCAGTGAGTCGGGACAGGGGTCATCCCAGACCGGCTACACCTTC.

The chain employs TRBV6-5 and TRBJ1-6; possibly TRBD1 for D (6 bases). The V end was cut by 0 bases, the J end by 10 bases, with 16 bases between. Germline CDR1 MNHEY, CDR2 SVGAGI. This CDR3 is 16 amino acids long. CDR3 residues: CASSYSNTGAGSPLHF. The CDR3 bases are TGTGCCAGCAGTTACTCGAATACGGGGGCAGGGTCACCCCTCCACTTT.

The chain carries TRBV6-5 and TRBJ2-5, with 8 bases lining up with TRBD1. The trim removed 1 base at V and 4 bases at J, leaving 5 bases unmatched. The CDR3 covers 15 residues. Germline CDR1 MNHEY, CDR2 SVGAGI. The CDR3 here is CASSYYRGASETQYF. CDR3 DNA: TGTGCCAGCAGTTACTACAGGGGGGCCTCAGAGACCCAGTACTTC.

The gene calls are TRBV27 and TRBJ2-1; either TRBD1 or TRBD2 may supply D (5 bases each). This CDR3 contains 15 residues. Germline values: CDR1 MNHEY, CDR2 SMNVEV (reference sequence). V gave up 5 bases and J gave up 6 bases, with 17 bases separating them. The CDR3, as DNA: TGTGCCAGCAGTGCCCCCGGGACGGTCGGCAATGAGCAGTTCTTC. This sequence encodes CASSAPGTVGNEQFF.

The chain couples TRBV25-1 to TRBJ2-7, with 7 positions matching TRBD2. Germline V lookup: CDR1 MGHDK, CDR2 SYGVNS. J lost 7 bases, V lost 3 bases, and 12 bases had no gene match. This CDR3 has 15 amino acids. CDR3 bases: TGTGCCAGCAGTGATCGGGCGCGGGGGTTGCTGGAGCAGTACTTC. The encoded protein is CASSDRARGLLEQYF.

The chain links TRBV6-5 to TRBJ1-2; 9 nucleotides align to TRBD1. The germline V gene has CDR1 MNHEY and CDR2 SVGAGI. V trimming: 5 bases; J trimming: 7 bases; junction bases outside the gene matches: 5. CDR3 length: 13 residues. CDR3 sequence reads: CASSLGQGTGYTF. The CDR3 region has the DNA TGTGCCAGCAGTCTTGGACAGGGGACTGGCTACACCTTC.

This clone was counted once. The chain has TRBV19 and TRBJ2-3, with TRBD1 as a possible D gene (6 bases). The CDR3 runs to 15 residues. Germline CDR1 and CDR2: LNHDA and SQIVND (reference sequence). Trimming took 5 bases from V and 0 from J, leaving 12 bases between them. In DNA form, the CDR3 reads TGTGCCAGTAGTTCACAGGGAAGTAGCACAGATACGCAGTATTTT. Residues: CASSSQGSSTDTQYF.

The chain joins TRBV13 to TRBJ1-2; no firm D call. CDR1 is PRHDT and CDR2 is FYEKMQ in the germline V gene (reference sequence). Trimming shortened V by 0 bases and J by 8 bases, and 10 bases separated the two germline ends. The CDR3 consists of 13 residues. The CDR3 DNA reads TGTGCCAGCAGCTTAGGGGATTCCGGGGGCTACACCTTC. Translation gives CASSLGDSGGYTF.

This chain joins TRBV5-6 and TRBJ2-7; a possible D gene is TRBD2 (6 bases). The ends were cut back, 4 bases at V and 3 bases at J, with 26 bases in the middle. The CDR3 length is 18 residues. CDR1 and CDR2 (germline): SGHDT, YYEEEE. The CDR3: CASSPIWTEGLQSYEQYF. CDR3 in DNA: TGTGCCAGCAGCCCGATCTGGACGGAGGGACTGCAAAGCTACGAGCAGTACTTC.

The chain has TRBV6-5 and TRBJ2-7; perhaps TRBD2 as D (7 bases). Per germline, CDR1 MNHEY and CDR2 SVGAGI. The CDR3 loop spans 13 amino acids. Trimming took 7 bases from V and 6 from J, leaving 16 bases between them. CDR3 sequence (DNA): TGTGCCAGCACCGAGGGGGAGGGACGCGAGCAGTACTTC. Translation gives CASTEGEGREQYF.

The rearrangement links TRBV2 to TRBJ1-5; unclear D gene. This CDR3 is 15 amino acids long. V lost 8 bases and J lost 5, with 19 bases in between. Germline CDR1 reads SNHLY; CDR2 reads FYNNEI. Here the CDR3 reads CASLSDPKFDQPQHF. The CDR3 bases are TGTGCCAGCCTATCCGACCCAAAGTTTGATCAGCCCCAGCATTTT.

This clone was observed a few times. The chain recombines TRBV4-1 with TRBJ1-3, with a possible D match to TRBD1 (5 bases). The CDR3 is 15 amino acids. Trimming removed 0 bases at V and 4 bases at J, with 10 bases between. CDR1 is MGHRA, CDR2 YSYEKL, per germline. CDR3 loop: CASSQDPGVGNTIYF. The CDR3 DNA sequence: TGCGCCAGCAGCCAAGATCCGGGGGTAGGAAACACCATATATTTT.

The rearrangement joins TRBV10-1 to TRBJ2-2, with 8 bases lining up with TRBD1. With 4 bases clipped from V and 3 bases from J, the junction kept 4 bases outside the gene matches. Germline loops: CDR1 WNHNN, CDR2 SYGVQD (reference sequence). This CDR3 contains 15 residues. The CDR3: CASSGSTGDTGELFF. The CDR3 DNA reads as TGCGCCAGCAGTGGGTCGACAGGGGACACCGGGGAGCTGTTTTTT.

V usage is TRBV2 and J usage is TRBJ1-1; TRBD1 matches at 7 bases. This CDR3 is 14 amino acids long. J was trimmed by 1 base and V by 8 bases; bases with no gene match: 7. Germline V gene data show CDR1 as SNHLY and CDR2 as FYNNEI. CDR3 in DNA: TGTGCCAGCTGCAAGGACAGGACGAACACTGAAGCTTTCTTT. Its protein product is CASCKDRTNTEAFF.

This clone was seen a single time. DNA of the CDR3: TGCGCCACCCGCTGGAGTAATGAAAAACTGTTTTTT. It specifies CATRWSNEKLFF. The genes are TRBV10-2 and TRBJ1-4, with D uncertain. Germline CDR1 WSHSY, CDR2 SAAADI. The V end lost 10 bases, the J end lost 4 bases, and 10 bases lay between the germline ends. The CDR3 has 12 residues.

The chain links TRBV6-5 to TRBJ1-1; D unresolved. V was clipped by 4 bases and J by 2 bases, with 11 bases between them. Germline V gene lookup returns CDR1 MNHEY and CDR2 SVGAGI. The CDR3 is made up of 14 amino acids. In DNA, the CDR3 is TGTGCCAGCAGTTCCTCACAGTTAAACACTGAAGCTTTCTTT. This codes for CASSSSQLNTEAFF.

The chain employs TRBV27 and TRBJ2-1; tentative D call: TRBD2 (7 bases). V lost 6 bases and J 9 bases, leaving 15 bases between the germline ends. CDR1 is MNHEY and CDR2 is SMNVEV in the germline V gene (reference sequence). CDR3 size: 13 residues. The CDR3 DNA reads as TGTGCCAGCAGGCCGGGGGAGGGGGGTGAGCAGTTCTTC. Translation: CASRPGEGGEQFF.

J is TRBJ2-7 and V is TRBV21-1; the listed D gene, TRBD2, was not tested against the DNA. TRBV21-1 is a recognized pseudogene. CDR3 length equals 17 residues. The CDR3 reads CASSSRYRGGSSYEQYF. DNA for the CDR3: TGTGCCAGCAGCAGCCGTTATCGGGGAGGAAGCTCCTACGAGCAGTACTTC.

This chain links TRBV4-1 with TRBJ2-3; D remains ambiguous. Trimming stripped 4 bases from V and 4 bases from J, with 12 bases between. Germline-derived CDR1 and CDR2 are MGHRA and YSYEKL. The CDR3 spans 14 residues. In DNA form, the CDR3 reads TGCGCCAGCAGCCCGACGGTAGCCTCAGATACGCAGTATTTT. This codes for CASSPTVASDTQYF.

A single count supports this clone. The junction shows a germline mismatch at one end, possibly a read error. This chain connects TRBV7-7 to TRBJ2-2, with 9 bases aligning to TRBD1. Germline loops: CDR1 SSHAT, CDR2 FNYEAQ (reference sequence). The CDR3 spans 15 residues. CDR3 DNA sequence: TGTGCTAGCAGCCCCGGGACAGGGTTAACCGGGGAGCTGTTTTTT. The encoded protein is CASSPGTGLTGELFF.

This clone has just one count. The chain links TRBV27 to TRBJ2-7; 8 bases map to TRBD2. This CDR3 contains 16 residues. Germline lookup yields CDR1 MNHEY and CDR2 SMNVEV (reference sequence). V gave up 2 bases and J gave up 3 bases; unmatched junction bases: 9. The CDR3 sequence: CASSLPPRGGFYEQYF. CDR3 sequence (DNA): TGTGCCAGCAGTTTACCCCCACGGGGGGGTTTCTACGAGCAGTACTTC.

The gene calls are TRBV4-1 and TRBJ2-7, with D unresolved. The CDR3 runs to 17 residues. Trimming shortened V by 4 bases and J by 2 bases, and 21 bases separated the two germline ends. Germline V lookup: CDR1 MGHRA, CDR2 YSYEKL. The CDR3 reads CASSPRRLGRLTYEQYF. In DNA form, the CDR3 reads TGCGCCAGCAGCCCTCGGCGTCTTGGACGGCTTACCTACGAGCAGTACTTC.

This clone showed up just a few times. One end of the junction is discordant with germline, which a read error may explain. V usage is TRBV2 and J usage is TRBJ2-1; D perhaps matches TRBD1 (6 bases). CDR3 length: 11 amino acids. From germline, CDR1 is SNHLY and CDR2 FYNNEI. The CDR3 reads CASSGGPVGVF. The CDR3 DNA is TGTGCCAGCAGTGGGGGGCCGGTGGGAGTCTTC. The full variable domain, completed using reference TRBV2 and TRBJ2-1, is EPEVTQTPSHQVTQMGQEVILRCVPISNHLYFYWYRQILGQKVEFLVSFYNNEISEKSEIFDDQFSVERPDGSNFTLKIRSTKLEDSAMYFCASSGGPVGVFGPGTRLTVL.

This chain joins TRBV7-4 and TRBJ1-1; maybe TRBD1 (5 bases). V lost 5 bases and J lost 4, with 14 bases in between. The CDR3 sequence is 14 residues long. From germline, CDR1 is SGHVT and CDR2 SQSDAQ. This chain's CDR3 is CASSAGHGGTEAFF. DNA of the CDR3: TGTGCCAGCAGCGCCGGACACGGCGGCACTGAAGCTTTCTTT.

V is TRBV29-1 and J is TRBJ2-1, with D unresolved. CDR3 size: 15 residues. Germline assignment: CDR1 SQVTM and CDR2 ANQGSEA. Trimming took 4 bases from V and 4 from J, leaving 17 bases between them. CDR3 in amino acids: CSVAGRLNTYNEQFF. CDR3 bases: TGCAGCGTTGCGGGCAGACTTAATACATACAATGAGCAGTTCTTC.

The DNA for the CDR3 is TGTGCCAGCAGCTTAGGGTTAGCTAGCGGAGAGACCCAGTACTTC. The encoded protein is CASSLGLASGETQYF. The chain combines TRBV13 with TRBJ2-5; 7 bases are shared with TRBD2. This CDR3 contains 15 residues. With V trimmed by 0 bases and J by 4 bases, 5 bases remained unmatched. Germline-derived CDR1 and CDR2 are PRHDT and FYEKMQ (reference sequence). Variable domain in full (rest from reference TRBV13 and TRBJ2-5): AAGVIQSPRHLIKEKRETATLKCYPIPRHDTVYWYQQGPGQDPQFLISFYEKMQSDKGSIPDRFSAQQFSDYHSELNMSSLELGDSALYFCASSLGLASGETQYFGPGTRLLVL.

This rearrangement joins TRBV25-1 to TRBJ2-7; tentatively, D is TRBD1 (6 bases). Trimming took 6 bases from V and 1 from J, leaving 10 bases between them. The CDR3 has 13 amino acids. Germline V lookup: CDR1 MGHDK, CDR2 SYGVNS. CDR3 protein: CASRWGQSYEQYF. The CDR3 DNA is TGTGCCAGCAGATGGGGACAATCCTACGAGCAGTACTTC.

CDR3 DNA sequence: TGCGCCAGCAGCCCAGATGGGCGCGGTCAGCCCCAGCATTTT. Translated: CASSPDGRGQPQHF. This sequence joins TRBV4-1 and TRBJ1-5; no reliable D call. This CDR3 is 14 amino acids long. Trimming took off 4 bases at V and 6 bases at J, with 13 bases between the two ends. CDR1 and CDR2 (germline): MGHRA, YSYEKL.